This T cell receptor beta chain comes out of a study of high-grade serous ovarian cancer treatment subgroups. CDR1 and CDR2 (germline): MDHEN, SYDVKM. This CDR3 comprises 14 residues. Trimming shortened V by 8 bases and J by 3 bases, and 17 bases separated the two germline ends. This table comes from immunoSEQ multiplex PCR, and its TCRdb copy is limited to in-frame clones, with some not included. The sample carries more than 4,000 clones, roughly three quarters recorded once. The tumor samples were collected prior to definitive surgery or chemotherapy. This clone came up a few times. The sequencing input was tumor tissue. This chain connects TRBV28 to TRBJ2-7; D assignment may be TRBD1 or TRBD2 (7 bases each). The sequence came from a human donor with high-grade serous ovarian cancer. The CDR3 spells CASEGASGIYEQYF. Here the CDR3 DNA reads TGTGCCAGCGAGGGGGCTAGCGGCATCTACGAGCAGTACTTC.